This is a list of T cell receptor beta chains from one sample in a study of OX40 agonist ivuxolimab in advanced cancers. TCRdb's copy holds only in-frame clones and misses some; the assay was immunoSEQ multiplex PCR. The sample includes approximately 84,000 clones, more than 80% of them seen just once. This sample comprised CD4+ or CD8+ T cells sorted from blood, obtained in a trial of the OX40 agonist ivuxolimab. All receptors come from an adult with an advanced solid tumor such as melanoma, head and neck, liver or kidney cancer. The CDR3 runs from the conserved cysteine through the conserved F or W. D genes are given only for firm matches. Clone size appears in some rows only: once, few, many, or a class for an expanded clone.

clone size: NA
J gene: TRBJ1-2
V gene: TRBV5-1
D gene: NA
CDR3 protein: CASSLDVPRGGYTF

clone size: NA
J gene: TRBJ2-1
V gene: TRBV11-3
D gene: TRBD1
CDR3 protein: CASSLWDRGEFIEQFF

clone size: NA
J gene: TRBJ1-5
V gene: TRBV28
D gene: NA
CDR3 protein: CASKPAWDQPQHF

clone size: NA
J gene: TRBJ2-4
V gene: TRBV30
D gene: TRBD1
CDR3 protein: CAWSQNRGLNIQYF

clone size: NA
J gene: TRBJ1-1
V gene: TRBV29-1
D gene: NA
CDR3 protein: CSVRPQLDTEAFF

clone size: NA
J gene: TRBJ2-2
V gene: TRBV4-2
D gene: NA
CDR3 protein: CASSQEGSTLKRELFF

clone size: NA
J gene: TRBJ1-2
V gene: TRBV5-5
D gene: NA
CDR3 protein: CASSKPDTYGYTF

clone size: NA
J gene: TRBJ1-3
V gene: TRBV6-5
D gene: NA
CDR3 protein: CASSYKGLSGNTIYF

clone size: NA
J gene: TRBJ2-6
V gene: TRBV10-2
D gene: NA
CDR3 protein: CASSEPGGGAAGANVLTF

clone size: few
J gene: TRBJ1-6
V gene: TRBV6-4
D gene: NA
CDR3 protein: CASSALGGDSPLHF

clone size: once
J gene: TRBJ1-6
V gene: TRBV19
D gene: TRBD1
CDR3 protein: CASSISGQGNSPLHF

clone size: NA
J gene: TRBJ1-2
V gene: TRBV28
D gene: NA
CDR3 protein: CASSLPVGYGYTF

clone size: NA
J gene: TRBJ2-5
V gene: TRBV11-2
D gene: TRBD2
CDR3 protein: CASSSRLAGGGETQYF

clone size: NA
J gene: TRBJ2-2
V gene: TRBV29-1
D gene: NA
CDR3 protein: CSVIPPNTGELFF

clone size: NA
J gene: TRBJ1-2
V gene: TRBV4-3
D gene: TRBD1
CDR3 protein: CASSQDWTGNYGYTF

clone size: NA
J gene: TRBJ1-1
V gene: TRBV6-5
D gene: NA
CDR3 protein: CASSYRDGIEAFF

clone size: few
J gene: TRBJ2-2
V gene: TRBV5-8
D gene: TRBD1
CDR3 protein: CASSLFSGTGVRTGELFF

clone size: few
J gene: TRBJ1-6
V gene: TRBV19
D gene: NA
CDR3 protein: CASNDRPYNSPLHF

clone size: NA
J gene: TRBJ2-5
V gene: TRBV7-2
D gene: NA
CDR3 protein: CASSLGWPGQGQETQYF

clone size: NA
J gene: TRBJ1-2
V gene: TRBV9
D gene: TRBD1
CDR3 protein: CASSVGTGYGYTF

clone size: NA
J gene: TRBJ2-3
V gene: TRBV11-2
D gene: NA
CDR3 protein: CASTPTGRSTDTQYF

clone size: NA
J gene: TRBJ1-6
V gene: TRBV27
D gene: TRBD1
CDR3 protein: CASSPTGVGSYNSPLHF